The clone carrying this T cell receptor beta chain was counted a few times. There are 13 residues in the CDR3. V was trimmed by 7 bases and J by 5 bases, leaving 18 bases between them. Germline V gene data show CDR1 as SQVTM and CDR2 as ANQGSEA. The study tagged each TCR cDNA molecule with a unique molecular identifier. TCRdb reprocessed the 5' RACE reads via MiXCR and lists one record per CDR3 protein. The table includes over 90,000 distinct CDR3 sequences, roughly 10% detected once. This entry belongs to a study of spatial heterogeneity in lung cancer. Time point here: sample taken at primary tumor resection. No cells were sorted before sequencing. The whole RNA sequenced was extracted from tumor, nontumor lung or frozen PBMC. Patients with untreated early-stage non-small cell lung cancer, numbering approximately 79, were the donors.

This clonotype was sampled from a male donor with early-stage non-small cell lung cancer. This sample comprised PBMCs, obtained at surgery. The rearrangement joins TRBV29-1 to TRBJ2-7; maybe TRBD2 (6 bases). The CDR3: CSATSGTGDEQYF. In nucleotides, the CDR3 is TGCAGCGCAACCTCCGGGACGGGGGACGAGCAGTACTTC.